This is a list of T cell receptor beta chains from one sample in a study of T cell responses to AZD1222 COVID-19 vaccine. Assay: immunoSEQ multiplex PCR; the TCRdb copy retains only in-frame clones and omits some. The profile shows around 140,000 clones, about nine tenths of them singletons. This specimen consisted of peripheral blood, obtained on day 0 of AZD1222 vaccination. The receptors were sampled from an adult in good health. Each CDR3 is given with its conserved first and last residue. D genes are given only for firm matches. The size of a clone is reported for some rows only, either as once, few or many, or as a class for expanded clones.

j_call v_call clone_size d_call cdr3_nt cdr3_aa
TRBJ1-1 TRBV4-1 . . TGCGCCAGCAGCCAAGATATTGCGACGGTGAACACTGAAGCTTTCTTT CASSQDIATVNTEAFF
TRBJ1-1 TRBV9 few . TGTGCCAGCAGCGTTTGGGTGAACACTGAAGCTTTCTTT CASSVWVNTEAFF
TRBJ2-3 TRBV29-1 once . TGCAGCGTTGTCCGGGGGAATACGCAGTATTTT CSVVRGNTQYF
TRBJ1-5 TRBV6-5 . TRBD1 TGTGCCAGCATGGGACAGGGGGCAGGGAATCAGCCCCAGCATTTT CASMGQGAGNQPQHF
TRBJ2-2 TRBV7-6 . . TGTGCCAGCAGTACAAGGAGCGGGGAGCTGTTTTTT CASSTRSGELFF
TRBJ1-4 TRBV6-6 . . TGTGCCAGCAGACGGGATCGCGAAAAACTGTTTTTT CASRRDREKLFF
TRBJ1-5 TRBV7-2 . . TGTGCCAGCAGCTTAGATGGCTTGAGCAATCAGCCCCAGCATTTT CASSLDGLSNQPQHF
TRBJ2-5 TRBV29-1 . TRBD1 TGCAGCCCCAGGACAGGGGGGGAGACCCAGTACTTC CSPRTGGETQYF
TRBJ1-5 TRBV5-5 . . TGTGCCAGCAGCCTGACGGGCAGGGACAATCAGCCCCAGCATTTT CASSLTGRDNQPQHF
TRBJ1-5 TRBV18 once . TGTGCCAGCTCACCGCAGGACAATCAGCCCCAGCATTTT CASSPQDNQPQHF
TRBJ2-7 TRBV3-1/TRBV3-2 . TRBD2 TGTGCCAGCAGCCACCTAGCGGGAGTGGATCTGCAGGGCTACGAGCAGTACTTC CASSHLAGVDLQGYEQYF
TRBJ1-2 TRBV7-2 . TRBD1 TGTGCCAGCAGCTCAGGACAGGGGGCTTTCTATGGCTACACCTTC CASSSGQGAFYGYTF
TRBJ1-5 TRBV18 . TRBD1 TGTGCCAGCTCACCACGGGGAGGGGGCGTACATCAGCCCCAGCATTTT CASSPRGGGVHQPQHF
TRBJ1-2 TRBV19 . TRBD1 TGTGCCAGTAGTATAGATCCTGACAGGGCGGTCGGCTACACCTTC CASSIDPDRAVGYTF
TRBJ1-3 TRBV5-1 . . TGCGCCAGCAGCTCCCGTTCCTCTGGAAACACCATATATTTT CASSSRSSGNTIYF
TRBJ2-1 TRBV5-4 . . TGTGCCAGCAGCTTGTCACTAGGAAATCATCATGAGCAGTTCTTC CASSLSLGNHHEQFF
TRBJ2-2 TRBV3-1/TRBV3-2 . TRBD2 TGTGCCAGCAGCCAAGAGGGACTAGCGGAGAACACCGGGGAGCTGTTTTTT CASSQEGLAENTGELFF
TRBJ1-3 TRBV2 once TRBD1 TGTGCCAGCAGTGAGAGGACAGGGGGATTTAGTAACACCATATATTTT CASSERTGGFSNTIYF
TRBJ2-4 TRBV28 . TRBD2 TGTGCCAGCAGGGCTAGGACTAGTTTAGCCAAAAACATTCAGTACTTC CASRARTSLAKNIQYF
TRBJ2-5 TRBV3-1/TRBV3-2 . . TGTGCCAGCAGCCAAGGCTCGGCCCAGTACTTC CASSQGSAQYF
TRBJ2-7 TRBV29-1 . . TGCAGCGTGGGCAAGGACTCCTACGAGCAGTACTTC CSVGKDSYEQYF
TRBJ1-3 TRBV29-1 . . TGCAGCGTTGAAGGGCAGGCTACTGGAAACACCATATATTTT CSVEGQATGNTIYF
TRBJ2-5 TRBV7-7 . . TGTGCTAGCAGCTTATCTAGACAAGAGACCCAGTACTTC CASSLSRQETQYF
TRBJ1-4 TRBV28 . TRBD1 TGTGCCACCCTTGGGACAGCAACTAATGAAAAACTGTTTTTT CATLGTATNEKLFF
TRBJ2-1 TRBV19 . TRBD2 TGTGCCAGTACTCTGGACGGGGGGAACAATGAGCAGTTCTTC CASTLDGGNNEQFF
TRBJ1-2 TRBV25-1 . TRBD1 TGTGCCAGCAGTGAATTTGCGGGACAGGGCTCCTATGGCTACACCTTC CASSEFAGQGSYGYTF
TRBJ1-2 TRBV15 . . TGTGCCACCAGCAGAGATAGAGTAACGGGACTTAGCTATGGCTACACCTTC CATSRDRVTGLSYGYTF
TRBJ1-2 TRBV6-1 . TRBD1 TGTGCCAGCAGTGATTTCGAGGGGGCGCGAGGTGGCTACACCTTC CASSDFEGARGGYTF
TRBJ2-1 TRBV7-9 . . TGTGCCAGCAGCTTATTGGCGATGAATGAGCAGTTCTTC CASSLLAMNEQFF
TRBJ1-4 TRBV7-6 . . TGTGCCAGCAGCTTGACCCCAACTAATGAAAAACTGTTTTTT CASSLTPTNEKLFF
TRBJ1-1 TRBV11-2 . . TGTGCCAGCAGCCATTTGGGGTGGGTTTTGAACACTGAAGCTTTCTTT CASSHLGWVLNTEAFF
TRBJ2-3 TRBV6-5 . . TGTGCCAGCAGATATTTAACAGGAGACACAGATACGCAGTATTTT CASRYLTGDTDTQYF
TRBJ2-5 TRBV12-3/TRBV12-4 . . TGTGCCAGCATGGAGAGTTCTGCAGAGACCCAGTACTTC CASMESSAETQYF
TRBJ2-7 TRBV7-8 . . TGTGCCAGCAGCTTTGACAGGTTCAGCTCCTACGAGCAGTACTTC CASSFDRFSSYEQYF
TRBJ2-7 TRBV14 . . TGTGCCAGCAGCCAGAACCTACTAGATTACGAGCAGTACTTC CASSQNLLDYEQYF
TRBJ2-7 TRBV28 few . TGTGCCAGCGGGGGTGCTGGGGGGAACAACGAGCAGTACTTC CASGGAGGNNEQYF
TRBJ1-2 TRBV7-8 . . TGTGCCAGCAGTCGAAGCCGTCTCGAGCCTAACTATGGCTACACCTTC CASSRSRLEPNYGYTF